The 20 T cell receptor beta chains below come from one sample, sequenced in a study of CD8+CD57+ T cells in acquired aplastic anemia (dated by TCRdb to the late 2010s). The sequencer was an Illumina HiSeq 2000. TCR beta VDJ combination and CDR3 sequence profiling used genomic DNA as the template. TCRdb passed the public sequencing reads through fastp at Q25 and MiXCR, retaining productive beta sequences. Each entry merges the rows of one CDR3 protein and shows their most common DNA and genes. This sample gives around 500,000 distinct CDR3 sequences in total; 25% to 40% of them show up just once. Roughly 0.8% of the sample is in the top ten clones. Flow cytometry had shown CD8+CD57+ cell expansion in the patients selected for sequencing. What was sequenced was sorted CD4+, CD8+, or CD8+CD57+ T cells (not recorded which) from PBMCs. These receptors all come from a human donor with aplastic anemia.

This clonotype was counted between two and nine times. The chain employs TRBV24-1 and TRBJ1-2; 7 bases map to TRBD1. CDR1 is KGHDR and CDR2 is SFDVKD in the germline V gene. V shed 6 bases, J shed 2 bases, and the junction held 2 bases outside the gene matches. This CDR3 is 13 amino acids long. The CDR3 DNA reads TGTGCCACCAGTTTGACAGGGAACTATGGCTACACCTTC. Its translation is CATSLTGNYGYTF.

The CDR3 is CASSLEFTDTQYF. The CDR3 bases are TGCGCCAGCAGCTTGGAGTTCACAGATACGCAGTATTTT. The J gene is TRBJ2-3, the V gene TRBV5-1; D is unclear. The CDR3 totals 13 residues. The germline V gene has CDR1 SGHRS and CDR2 YFSETQ. V was cut by 0 bases and J by 2 bases, with 4 bases left in between.

In DNA, the CDR3 is TGTGCCAGCAGTGGAAGCGGTGCCGGGGAGCAGTTCTTC. Its translation is CASSGSGAGEQFF. The chain joins TRBV9 to TRBJ2-1; D possibly corresponds to TRBD2 (5 bases). The CDR3 length is 13 residues. Trimming took 5 bases from V and 10 from J, leaving 16 bases between them. The germline V gene encodes CDR1 SGDLS and CDR2 YYNGEE.

The sample holds many counts of this clonotype. The chain couples TRBV7-9 to TRBJ1-1; 9 nucleotides agree with TRBD1. This CDR3 is 13 amino acids long. V was clipped by 5 bases and J by 6 bases; unmatched bases: 4. Germline loops: CDR1 SEHNR, CDR2 FQNEAQ (reference sequence). CDR3 residues: CASSQDRGAEAFF. For the CDR3, the DNA is TGTGCCAGCAGCCAAGACAGGGGGGCTGAAGCTTTCTTT.

V gene TRBV25-1 combines with J gene TRBJ1-2, with TRBD1 matching over 8 bases. The CDR3 consists of 16 residues. Germline V gene lookup returns CDR1 MGHDK and CDR2 SYGVNS. Trimming removed 8 bases from V and 3 bases from J; junction bases left unmatched: 14. The CDR3, as DNA: TGTGCCAGCGGTGGCTACACCGAGACAGGGGACTATGGCTACACCTTC. Protein product: CASGGYTETGDYGYTF.

This clonotype was observed a handful of times. The rearrangement joins TRBV19 to TRBJ1-1, with TRBD1 matching over 7 bases. The CDR3 covers 16 residues. The junction had 16 bases not matched to a gene; V was cut back by 6 bases and J by 6 bases. The germline CDR1 and CDR2 sequences are LNHDA and SQIVND (reference sequence). The CDR3 coding sequence is TGTGCCAGTAGACCTAAAGGGGGACAGATTAGCTCTGAAGCTTTCTTT. Its translation: CASRPKGGQISSEAFF.

This clonotype was seen at least ten times. This chain uses TRBV10-1 with TRBJ1-2, with D unresolved. This CDR3 is built from 14 residues. V lost 2 bases, J lost 7 bases, and 14 bases lay in between. Germline CDR1 reads WNHNN; CDR2 reads SYGVQD (reference sequence). The CDR3 protein is CASSENNLQGGYTF. CDR3 nucleotide sequence: TGCGCCAGCAGTGAGAACAACCTCCAAGGTGGCTACACCTTC.

The chain uses TRBV7-3 and TRBJ2-1, with D possibly matching TRBD1 (6 bases). The germline V and J ends were trimmed by 2 bases and 5 bases, with 16 bases remaining between them. The CDR3 has 16 residues. CDR1 and CDR2 from the germline V gene are SGHTA and FQGTGA. In DNA, the CDR3 is TGTGCCAGCAGCTTAGTCTTTGCAGGGGCGGACAATGAGCAGTTCTTC. Protein: CASSLVFAGADNEQFF.

This clonotype was counted many times. The genes are TRBV5-1 and TRBJ2-7; 7 bases match TRBD2. J gave up 3 bases and V 4 bases, and 7 bases lay outside the gene matches. CDR1 is SGHRS and CDR2 is YFSETQ in the germline V gene. This CDR3 has 14 amino acids. The CDR3 DNA is TGCGCCAGCAGCCGTCAACGGGGGGACTACGAGCAGTACTTC. It translates to CASSRQRGDYEQYF.

As regards this clonotype: Compared with germline, one end of the junction differs, possibly owing to a read error. This chain joins TRBV25-1 and TRBJ1-3; 9 bases agree with TRBD1. The CDR3 covers 16 residues. CDR1 is MGHDK, CDR2 SYGVNS, per germline. CDR3 amino acids: CASSQTTGGPGNTIYF. In nucleotides, the CDR3 is TGCGCCAGCAGCCAAACTACAGGGGGCCCTGGAAACACCATATATTTT.

The V and J genes are TRBV7-8 and TRBJ2-7, with a possible D match to TRBD2 (6 bases). The V end lost 5 bases, the J end lost 3 bases, and 14 bases lay between the germline ends. Germline CDR1 is SGHVS and CDR2 is FQNEAQ. This CDR3 comprises 14 residues. The CDR3 is CASSLRGYSYEQYV. For the CDR3, the DNA is TGTGCCAGCAGCCTCCGGGGGTACAGCTACGAGCAGTACGTC.

J is TRBJ1-1 and V is TRBV7-2, with D perhaps TRBD1 (5 bases). Per germline, CDR1 SGHTA and CDR2 FQGNSA. The CDR3 covers 14 residues. V shed 2 bases and J shed 6 bases, with 13 bases lying between them. The CDR3 DNA reads as TGTGCCAGCAGCTTAACGGGGGGAAAGGCTGAAGCTTTCTTT. Protein product: CASSLTGGKAEAFF.

In its sample, this clonotype was seen many times. This chain uses TRBV19 with TRBJ2-1; a possible D gene is TRBD2 (5 bases). The ends were cut back, 5 bases at V and 6 bases at J, with 14 bases in the middle. Germline CDR1 and CDR2: LNHDA and SQIVND (reference sequence). CDR3 length: 14 residues. The CDR3: CASSPARVPNEQFF. CDR3 coding DNA: TGTGCCAGTAGTCCCGCGCGGGTCCCCAATGAGCAGTTCTTC.

Ten or more counts support this clonotype. The V and J genes are TRBV20-1 and TRBJ2-5; 8 nucleotides agree with TRBD1. Germline trimming cut 6 bases from V and 2 bases from J; bases unmatched to any gene: 5. CDR3 size: 13 residues. Per germline, CDR1 DFQATT and CDR2 SNEGSKA (reference sequence). The CDR3 DNA follows: TGCAGTGCACGACAGGGGTGGCAAGAGACCCAGTACTTC. As protein: CSARQGWQETQYF.

V gene TRBV3-1 combines with J gene TRBJ2-7; 7 bases agree with TRBD2. V lost 3 bases, J lost 9 bases, and 11 bases stayed unmatched. Germline V gene lookup returns CDR1 LGHDT and CDR2 YNNKEL (reference sequence). The CDR3 sequence is 14 residues long. In nucleotides, the CDR3 is TGTGCCAGCAGCCACGGGCCCAATGGGGAGGGGCAGTACTTC. Amino acids: CASSHGPNGEGQYF.

This chain links TRBV7-3 with TRBJ2-5; 8 nucleotides agree with TRBD1. Unmatched junction bases numbered 8, after V lost 5 bases and J lost 0 bases. CDR3 length: 16 amino acids. CDR1 SGHTA and CDR2 FQGTGA come from the germline V gene. The CDR3: CASSRLPTGDQETQYF. The CDR3 DNA follows: TGTGCCAGCAGCCGACTCCCGACAGGGGACCAAGAGACCCAGTACTTC.

V usage is TRBV5-1 and J usage is TRBJ1-1; no reliable D call. The CDR3 sequence is 12 residues long. The V gene's germline CDR1 is SGHRS and CDR2 YFSETQ. The V gene lost 5 bases and the J gene lost 11 bases, with 16 bases spanning the gap. Written as DNA, the CDR3 is TGCGCCAGCAGTTCGGACCGGATCGAGGCTTTCTTT. It specifies CASSSDRIEAFF.

This clonotype has ten or more counts. The chain recombines TRBV9 with TRBJ1-3; TRBD1 agrees at 8 bases. V was pared by 4 bases and J by 4 bases, with 4 bases of the junction left unmatched. This CDR3 spans 14 amino acids. Looked up from germline, CDR1 is SGDLS and CDR2 is YYNGEE. The CDR3 protein is CASSNRDRGNTIYF. CDR3 in DNA: TGTGCCAGCAGCAACCGGGACAGGGGAAACACCATATATTTT.

The chain uses TRBV25-1 and TRBJ2-7, with D perhaps matching TRBD1 or TRBD2 (6 bases each). The length of the CDR3 is 12 residues. Trimming removed 9 bases from V and 7 bases from J, with 16 bases in between. Germline V gives CDR1 MGHDK, CDR2 SYGVNS. In nucleotides, the CDR3 is TGTGCCAGTAGGGGGGATCTGAGGGAGCAGTACTTC. It encodes CASRGDLREQYF.

In this sample, this clonotype turned up a few times. The V call is TRBV10-2, the J call TRBJ2-1; D gene ambiguous. There are 14 residues in the CDR3. Trimming took 6 bases from V and 8 from J, leaving 17 bases between them. Germline CDR1 and CDR2: WSHSY and SAAADI. In DNA form, the CDR3 reads TGCGCCAGCAGCTTGGATAGTAGCAACTATGAGCAGTTCTTC. Its translation is CASSLDSSNYEQFF.